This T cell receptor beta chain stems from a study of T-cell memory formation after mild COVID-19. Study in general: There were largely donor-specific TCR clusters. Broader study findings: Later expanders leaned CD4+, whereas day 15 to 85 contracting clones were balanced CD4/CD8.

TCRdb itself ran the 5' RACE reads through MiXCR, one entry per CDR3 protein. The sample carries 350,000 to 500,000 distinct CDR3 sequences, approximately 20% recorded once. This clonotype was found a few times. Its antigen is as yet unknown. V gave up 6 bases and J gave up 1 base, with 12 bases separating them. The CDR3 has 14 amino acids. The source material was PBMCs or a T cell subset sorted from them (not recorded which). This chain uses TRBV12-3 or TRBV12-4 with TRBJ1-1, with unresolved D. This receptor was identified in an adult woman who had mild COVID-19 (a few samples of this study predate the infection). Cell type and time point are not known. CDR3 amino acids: CASSRSLGNTEAFF. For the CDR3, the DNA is TGTGCCAGCAGCCGATCTCTCGGGAACACTGAAGCTTTCTTT.